Presented here are 20 T cell receptor beta chains from one specimen sequenced in a study of shared clonotypes between healthy human individuals. TCRdb's copy holds only in-frame clones and misses some; the assay was immunoSEQ multiplex PCR. The table records fewer than 850,000 clones, approximately 75% of them present only once. The source material was memory CD4+ T cells sorted from blood. The subset here: CD45RA-negative fraction. The receptor source for this set is a woman aged 30 to 39 in good health.

The chain is built from TRBV7-9 and TRBJ2-2; the match to TRBD2 covers 8 bases. Trimming cost V 5 bases and J 4 bases; bases outside gene matches: 12. The germline gives CDR1 SEHNR, CDR2 FQNEAQ (reference sequence). This CDR3 comprises 17 residues. The CDR3 protein is CASSPKGTSNPTGELFF. CDR3 nucleotides: TGTGCCAGCAGCCCAAAGGGGACTAGTAACCCCACCGGGGAGCTGTTTTTT.

Of note for this clone: Only one base separates this from a far larger clonotype, so it likely reflects a read error. The chain is built from TRBV5-1 and TRBJ2-2; maybe TRBD1 (5 bases). CDR3 length equals 13 residues. From germline, CDR1 is SGHRS and CDR2 YFSETQ. V shed 4 bases and J shed 4 bases, with 8 bases lying between them. CDR3 residues: CASSLTATGELFF. For the CDR3, the DNA is TGCGCCAGCAGCCTGACAGCCACCGGGGAGCTGTTTTTT.

V and J are TRBV11-2 and TRBJ1-1; D possibly corresponds to TRBD1 (6 bases). This CDR3 has 15 residues. Germline values: CDR1 SGHAT, CDR2 FQNNGV. The V end was cut by 5 bases, the J end by 1 base, with 14 bases between. This chain's CDR3 is CASSAATGWNTEAFF. DNA for the CDR3: TGTGCCAGCAGCGCCGCAACAGGGTGGAACACTGAAGCTTTCTTT. Full variable domain (remainder filled in from reference TRBV11-2 and TRBJ1-1): EAGVAQSPRYKIIEKRQSVAFWCNPISGHATLYWYQQILGQGPKLLIQFQNNGVVDDSQLPKDRFSAERLKGVDSTLKIQPAKLEDSAVYLCASSAATGWNTEAFFGQGTRLTVV.

V gene TRBV5-1 combines with J gene TRBJ2-3; TRBD2 aligns across 8 bases. Looked up from germline, CDR1 is SGHRS and CDR2 is YFSETQ. Trimming cost V 1 base and J 6 bases; bases outside gene matches: 4. This CDR3 has 14 amino acids. The CDR3 DNA follows: TGCGCCAGCAGCTTGCGGGAGGGATGGGATACGCAGTATTTT. Translation gives CASSLREGWDTQYF. The complete variable domain, with remaining parts taken from reference TRBV5-1 and TRBJ2-3, reads KAGVTQTPRYLIKTRGQQVTLSCSPISGHRSVSWYQQTPGQGLQFLFEYFSETQRNKGNFPGRFSGRQFSNSRSEMNVSTLELGDSALYLCASSLREGWDTQYFGPGTRLTVL.

This chain joins TRBV6-6 and TRBJ2-7; a possible D gene is TRBD2 (7 bases). The CDR3 loop spans 14 amino acids. Trimming pared 7 bases from V and 4 bases from J, leaving 17 bases between. Germline CDR1 and CDR2: MNHNY and SVGAGI (reference sequence). CDR3 in DNA: TGTGCCAGCACCACTGGGGGGGCGCGGTACGAGCAGTACTTC. It is translated as CASTTGGARYEQYF.

This sequence joins TRBV7-2 and TRBJ1-4, with no clear D. V was pared by 5 bases and J by 4 bases, with 11 bases between. The CDR3 contains 14 residues. Germline loops: CDR1 SGHTA, CDR2 FQGNSA. CDR3 protein: CASSRGQLNEKLFF. For the CDR3, the DNA is TGTGCCAGCAGCCGTGGGCAACTTAATGAAAAACTGTTTTTT. Filled out from reference TRBV7-2 and TRBJ1-4, the complete variable domain reads GAGVSQSPSNKVTEKGKDVELRCDPISGHTALYWYRQSLGQGLEFLIYFQGNSAPDKSGLPSDRFSAERTGGSVSTLTIQRTQQEDSAVYLCASSRGQLNEKLFFGSGTQLSVL.

The chain carries TRBV19 and TRBJ2-6, with a possible D match to TRBD1 (6 bases). The CDR3 totals 17 residues. Trimming shortened V by 5 bases and J by 4 bases, and 18 bases separated the two germline ends. Per the germline V gene, CDR1 is LNHDA and CDR2 is SQIVND (reference sequence). For the CDR3, the DNA is TGTGCCAGTAGTGCACCCACAGGGTCCGGGGGGGCCAACGTCCTGACTTTC. This gives the protein CASSAPTGSGGANVLTF. Using reference TRBV19 and TRBJ2-6 for the parts outside the CDR3, the full variable domain is DGGITQSPKYLFRKEGQNVTLSCEQNLNHDAMYWYRQDPGQGLRLIYYSQIVNDFQKGDIAEGYSVSREKKESFPLTVTSAQKNPTAFYLCASSAPTGSGGANVLTFGAGSRLTVL.

The chain links TRBV9 to TRBJ2-5; weak D call: TRBD2 (6 bases). The J call is doubtful: the DNA matches TRBJ2-7 better. Germline assignment: CDR1 SGDLS and CDR2 YYNGEE. The CDR3 sequence is 18 residues long. This CDR3 is CASSVVEWAGSTSYEQYF. The CDR3 bases are TGTGCCAGCAGCGTAGTAGAATGGGCCGGGAGTACATCCTACGAGCAGTACTTC.

This clone turned up a few times. The chain combines TRBV30 with TRBJ1-2; 9 positions match TRBD1. J lost 1 base, V lost 1 base, and 7 bases had no gene match. Germline V gene sequence: CDR1 GTSNPN, CDR2 SVGIG (reference sequence). There are 16 residues in the CDR3. The CDR3 nucleotides read TGTGCCTGGAGTGCAGCCGGGACAGGGCTTAACTATGGCTACACCTTC. Translated, it gives CAWSAAGTGLNYGYTF.

This rearrangement joins TRBV7-2 to TRBJ1-1; no clear D. This CDR3 is built from 16 residues. The germline V gene has CDR1 SGHTA and CDR2 FQGNSA. Deletions cut 2 bases from V and 1 base from J, with 14 bases between. The CDR3 protein is CASSLIRTHGNTEAFF. CDR3 nucleotides: TGTGCCAGCAGCTTAATTAGAACCCATGGGAACACTGAAGCTTTCTTT.

The rearrangement links TRBV27 to TRBJ1-5, with 7 bases that match TRBD1. The CDR3 has 13 amino acids. The J segment lost 6 bases and the V segment lost 8 bases, leaving 7 bases of the junction unmatched. Germline lookup yields CDR1 MNHEY and CDR2 SMNVEV (reference sequence). The CDR3 DNA reads as TGTGCCAGCGGCGACAGGGAGGGTCAGCCCCAGCATTTT. Translating it yields CASGDREGQPQHF.

This clone has a count of ten or more. V and J are TRBV27 and TRBJ1-2; no clear D gene. This CDR3 comprises 15 residues. Germline loops: CDR1 MNHEY, CDR2 SMNVEV (reference sequence). V lost 6 bases and J lost 8, with 22 bases in between. CDR3 residues: CASSLTALAGRGYTF. DNA for the CDR3: TGTGCCAGCAGCCTAACGGCGTTGGCAGGTAGGGGCTACACCTTC.

The CDR3 DNA reads as TGTGCCACCAGCAGAGACGCGGGGAGAGGACAGTTCTTC. Translated: CATSRDAGRGQFF. This chain uses TRBV15 with TRBJ2-1, with D maybe TRBD2 (6 bases). V dropped 0 bases and J dropped 13 bases, with 13 bases sitting between them. The V gene's germline CDR1 is LNHNV and CDR2 YYDKDF (reference sequence). CDR3 length: 13 residues.

The gene calls are TRBV10-3 and TRBJ1-1; D ambiguous. Trimming removed 6 bases from V and 3 bases from J, with 11 bases in between. Per germline, CDR1 ENHRY and CDR2 SYGVKD. CDR3 size: 13 residues. CDR3 sequence (DNA): TGTGCCATCAGAACTGATCCCGACACTGAAGCTTTCTTT. Residues: CAIRTDPDTEAFF.

This chain uses TRBV2 with TRBJ2-5; no reliable D call. Germline values: CDR1 SNHLY, CDR2 FYNNEI. This CDR3 contains 12 residues. V lost 4 bases to trimming and J lost 3 bases, with 6 bases between them. This chain's CDR3 is CASSVLKETQYF. In nucleotides, the CDR3 is TGTGCCAGCAGTGTCCTAAAAGAGACCCAGTACTTC.

The genes are TRBV5-8 and TRBJ2-6, with 7 bases that match TRBD2. Germline V lookup: CDR1 SGHTS, CDR2 YDEGEE. The CDR3 consists of 15 residues. The V segment lost 2 bases and the J segment 4 bases; nucleotides outside the gene matches: 3. The DNA of the CDR3 is TGTGCCAGCAGCTTACTAGCGAGCGGGGCCAACGTCCTGACTTTC. Its protein product is CASSLLASGANVLTF.

V and J are TRBV25-1 and TRBJ2-1; TRBD2 agrees at 10 bases. The CDR3 contains 16 residues. The ends lost 4 bases at V and 7 bases at J; junction bases unmatched: 10. Germline assignment: CDR1 MGHDK and CDR2 SYGVNS. The CDR3 bases are TGTGCCAGCAGTGGTGGAATAGCGGGAGGCCCTAATGAGCAGTTCTTC. Protein: CASSGGIAGGPNEQFF.

The rearrangement joins TRBV28 to TRBJ2-7; 13 nucleotides align to TRBD2. Germline V gene sequence: CDR1 MDHEN, CDR2 SYDVKM. J gave up 4 bases and V 5 bases, and 8 bases lay outside the gene matches. The CDR3 contains 16 residues. The CDR3 loop reads CASSGGTSGVTYEQYF. The CDR3 nucleotides read TGTGCCAGCAGTGGGGGGACTAGCGGGGTAACGTACGAGCAGTACTTC. Filled out from reference TRBV28 and TRBJ2-7, the complete variable domain reads DVKVTQSSRYLVKRTGEKVFLECVQDMDHENMFWYRQDPGLGLRLIYFSYDVKMKEKGDIPEGYSVSREKKERFSLILESASTNQTSMYLCASSGGTSGVTYEQYFGPGTRLTVT.

The J gene is TRBJ2-1, the V gene TRBV11-3, with 8 positions matching TRBD2. CDR3 length equals 13 residues. The trim removed 3 bases at V and 14 bases at J, leaving 9 bases unmatched. Germline-derived CDR1 and CDR2 are SGHNT and YENEEA. CDR3 residues: CASSFLRGLGEFF. The CDR3 nucleotides read TGTGCCAGCAGCTTCCTCCGGGGACTAGGGGAGTTCTTC.

The gene calls are TRBV2 and TRBJ2-6; D is undetermined. The CDR3 spans 16 residues. Trimming cost V 3 bases and J 0 bases, with 9 bases left between them. Germline values: CDR1 SNHLY, CDR2 FYNNEI. The CDR3 sequence is CASSETRVSGANVLTF. In nucleotides, the CDR3 is TGTGCCAGCAGTGAGACAAGAGTCTCTGGGGCCAACGTCCTGACTTTC.